A few counts support the clone carrying this TCR beta chain. The data stem from a study of read filtering for tumor transcriptome and immune sequencing. The wider study: Mean patient age was approximately 66 years, range about 45 to 90; 17 male, more than 11 female.

The V end was cut by 0 bases, the J end by 5 bases, with 4 bases between. The germline gives CDR1 SNHLY, CDR2 FYNNEI. The CDR3 runs to 12 residues. The library was built from approximately 400 ng RNA with molecular barcoded adaptors for alpha/delta and beta/gamma chains. TCRdb used MiXCR to reprocess the reads, holding one entry per CDR3 protein. The sample carries about 130,000 distinct CDR3 sequences, roughly 13% recorded once. This sequence originates from a donor aged 40 or older with multiple myeloma. The sequenced material came from a population of CD138-negative cells sorted from bone marrow. The chain carries TRBV2 and TRBJ1-2; D remains unclear. CDR3 protein: CASSEASYGYTF. DNA for the CDR3: TGTGCCAGCAGTGAAGCATCGTATGGCTACACCTTC.